This is a list of T cell receptor beta chains from one sample in a study of blood T cell repertoires in COVID-19. Clones were sequenced by immunoSEQ multiplex PCR, and TCRdb holds only the in-frame ones, with some missing. The sample holds about 100,000 clones, approximately 91% seen once. Sequenced material: peripheral blood. Receptors originate from a man aged 55 to 69 with acute or convalescent COVID-19. Both conserved end residues are part of each CDR3. D genes are given only for firm matches. Clone size is shown for a subset of rows, as once, few, many or a class of expanded clone.

J gene	clone size	V gene	D gene	CDR3 length	CDR3 protein	CDR3 DNA
TRBJ2-5	-	TRBV2	-	12	CASSAGRETQYF	TGTGCCAGCAGCGCGGGACGGGAGACCCAGTACTTC
TRBJ1-6	once	TRBV19	-	13	CASSLTNSTPLHF	TGTGCCAGTAGTCTTACAAACAGTACACCCCTCCACTTT
TRBJ2-2	-	TRBV10-3	TRBD2	17	CAIKLAGGPMGTGELFF	TGTGCCATCAAACTAGCGGGAGGCCCCATGGGCACCGGGGAGCTGTTTTTT
TRBJ1-3	-	TRBV5-1	-	14	CASTPEPSGNTIYF	TGCGCCAGCACCCCGGAGCCCTCTGGAAACACCATATATTTT
TRBJ1-3	few	TRBV28	-	14	CASSLGGSGNTIYF	TGTGCCAGCAGTTTAGGGGGGTCTGGAAACACCATATATTTT
TRBJ1-2	-	TRBV9	-	13	CASSVAEGNGYTF	TGTGCCAGCAGCGTAGCGGAGGGTAATGGCTACACCTTC
TRBJ1-2	-	TRBV19	TRBD1	16	CASSIVDRALNYGYTF	TGTGCCAGTAGTATAGTCGACAGGGCGCTTAACTATGGCTACACCTTC
TRBJ2-1	-	TRBV28	TRBD2	16	CASSSPPGTSGMQQFF	TGTGCCAGCAGTTCTCCCCCCGGGACTAGCGGGATGCAGCAGTTCTTC
TRBJ1-2	-	TRBV28	TRBD1	15	CASSSLMTGSLGYTF	TGTGCCAGCAGTTCGCTCATGACAGGGTCTCTTGGCTACACCTTC
TRBJ1-6	-	TRBV14	-	16	CASSQRGSSYNSPLHF	TGTGCCAGCAGCCAGCGGGGGAGCTCCTATAATTCACCCCTCCACTTT
TRBJ2-7	-	TRBV28	-	16	CASSSVFAGPSYEQYF	TGTGCCAGCAGTTCCGTTTTTGCGGGCCCCTCCTACGAGCAGTACTTC
TRBJ2-5	-	TRBV19	TRBD2	16	CASRRLAGGPGETQYF	TGTGCCAGTAGAAGACTAGCGGGAGGGCCTGGGGAGACCCAGTACTTC
TRBJ2-6	-	TRBV9	TRBD2	14	CASSVRAGAPDLTF	TGTGCCAGCAGCGTACGAGCGGGGGCCCCCGACCTGACTTTC
TRBJ1-2	-	TRBV3-1/TRBV3-2	-	16	CASSQGLRTANYGYTF	TGTGCCAGCAGCCAAGGCCTACGCACAGCTAACTATGGCTACACCTTC
TRBJ2-7	-	TRBV19	TRBD2	18	CASSIGRSSGVGSYEQYF	TGTGCCAGTAGTATAGGTAGGAGTAGCGGGGTCGGCTCCTACGAGCAGTACTTC
TRBJ1-4	-	TRBV6-5	-	14	CASSLLRSNEKLFF	TGTGCCAGCAGCCTCCTCAGGTCTAATGAAAAACTGTTTTTT
TRBJ2-7	-	TRBV15	TRBD2	14	CATSNGGLFYEQYF	TGTGCCACCAGTAACGGGGGACTATTCTACGAGCAGTACTTC
TRBJ1-1	-	TRBV7-9	-	19	CASTFHLTPQGLVNTEAFF	TGTGCCAGCACCTTCCACCTCACTCCACAGGGTTTGGTGAACACTGAAGCTTTCTTT
TRBJ2-7	-	TRBV6-1	-	13	CASSEAGLYEQYF	TGTGCCAGCAGTGAAGCGGGACTTTACGAGCAGTACTTC
TRBJ2-5	-	TRBV9	TRBD1	15	CASSAQGQDQETQYF	TGTGCCAGCAGCGCACAAGGACAGGACCAAGAGACCCAGTACTTC
TRBJ1-1	-	TRBV27	-	15	CASSFQGNWATEAFF	TGTGCCAGCAGTTTTCAGGGTAACTGGGCCACTGAAGCTTTCTTT
TRBJ2-6	-	TRBV27	-	17	CASSFYRALSGANVLTF	TGTGCCAGCAGTTTTTACAGGGCCCTCTCTGGGGCCAACGTCCTGACTTTC
TRBJ1-1	-	TRBV3-1/TRBV3-2	TRBD1	13	CASASGQYTEAFF	TGTGCCAGTGCCTCGGGACAGTACACTGAAGCTTTCTTT
TRBJ1-1	-	TRBV12-3/TRBV12-4	TRBD1	13	CASSRNHRGRAFF	TGTGCCAGCAGTCGGAACCACAGGGGAAGAGCTTTCTTT
TRBJ1-2	-	TRBV27	TRBD1	15	CASSKPGTGAHGYTF	TGTGCCAGCAGTAAACCCGGGACAGGGGCCCATGGCTACACCTTC
TRBJ2-6	-	TRBV12-5	TRBD1	21	CASGPPPTGGEIPTGANVLTF	TGTGCTAGTGGTCCACCCCCTACAGGGGGCGAAATTCCAACTGGGGCCAACGTCCTGACTTTC
TRBJ1-4	-	TRBV3-1/TRBV3-2	-	17	CASSQDRGAATNEKLFF	TGTGCCAGCAGCCAAGATAGGGGCGCCGCAACTAATGAAAAACTGTTTTTT
TRBJ1-2	-	TRBV30	-	14	CAWDSKGASYGYTF	TGTGCCTGGGATTCTAAAGGGGCCAGCTATGGCTACACCTTC
TRBJ2-1	once	TRBV19	TRBD2	15	CASKVTSGAYNEQFF	TGTGCCAGTAAGGTTACTAGCGGGGCTTACAATGAGCAGTTCTTC
TRBJ1-1	-	TRBV11-3	-	14	CASSLERGGTEAFF	TGTGCCAGCAGCTTAGAAAGGGGGGGCACTGAAGCTTTCTTT
TRBJ2-5	-	TRBV5-1	TRBD1	15	CASSLGTGGGKTQYF	TGCGCCAGCAGCCTCGGGACAGGGGGCGGAAAGACCCAGTACTTC